This T cell receptor (beta chain) appears in the sequencing data of a study of blood T cell repertoires in COVID-19. Study at large: Both acute and convalescent COVID-19 samples were obtained from the United States, Italy and Spain.

TCRdb's copy holds only in-frame clones and misses some; the assay was immunoSEQ multiplex PCR. This table has about 490,000 clones, approximately 85% appearing once. Trimming removed 6 bases from V and 0 bases from J, with 8 bases in between. CDR1 is MNHEY and CDR2 is SVGAGI in the germline V gene. This CDR3 region has 13 residues. The sequencing input was peripheral blood. This chain links TRBV6-5 with TRBJ2-5; D remains unclear. The source of this sequence is a human donor in a cohort sampled during active COVID-19. The CDR3 region is CASSSDYQETQYF. The CDR3 nucleotides are TGTGCCAGCAGCTCCGACTACCAAGAGACCCAGTACTTC.